This T cell receptor (beta chain) was obtained from a study of beta chain features in type 1 diabetes. Study-level findings and limits: VDJ junctions in type 1 diabetes patients carried more deletions and fewer insertions. For Type 1 diabetes patients, all four CD4+ subsets carried TCRB CDR3s that were moderately but significantly shorter. Naive, central memory and regulatory TCRB repertoires appeared more similar among patients than healthy donors.

This CDR3 has 14 residues. The V segment lost 6 bases and the J segment 7 bases; nucleotides outside the gene matches: 6. In germline, CDR1 is MNHEY, CDR2 SVGAGI. CD45RO/CCR7/CD25/CD127/CD95/CD27 staining was used to isolate CD4+ naive, central memory, regulatory and stem cell-like memory cells by sorting. Remarks on this clone: Antigen unknown. Other DNA sequences in this specimen translate into the identical CDR3.

Expressed TCRB transcripts were sequenced because the isolated RNA had all been reverse transcribed beforehand. Approximately 3.6 million reads per sample on average were obtained from naive, central memory and regulatory T cell samples. Using immunoSEQ multiplex PCR, the repertoire was profiled, and TCRdb retains in-frame clones only, with some absent. The table lists hundreds of thousands of clones, around 15% of them singletons, with less than 0.04% in the top ten. The source is a young man with type 1 diabetes. The chain carries TRBV6-5 and TRBJ1-5; 10 bases line up with TRBD1. The sequenced sample consisted of naive CD4+ T cells from blood. The CDR3 DNA is TGTGCCAGCAGGCCCGGGACAGGGGACCAGCCCCAGCATTTT. Its translation is CASRPGTGDQPQHF.